Presented here are 27 T cell receptor beta chains from one specimen sequenced in a study of brain T cells in children with intractable seizures. Assay: immunoSEQ multiplex PCR; the TCRdb copy retains only in-frame clones and omits some. The sample includes 70,000 to 90,000 clones, about 93% of them seen just once. Specimen: peripheral blood, collected at surgery. All receptors derive from a boy in the first two years of life with tuberous sclerosis and intractable seizures.

The rearrangement links TRBV6-1 to TRBJ2-3; 9 nucleotides line up with TRBD2. With 2 bases clipped from V and 2 bases from J, the junction kept 5 bases outside the gene matches. Germline values: CDR1 MNHNS, CDR2 SASEGT. CDR3 length: 16 amino acids. The CDR3 nucleotides read TGTGCCAGCAGTGAAATGACTAGCGGAGACACAGATACGCAGTATTTT. It encodes CASSEMTSGDTDTQYF.

The chain combines TRBV30 with TRBJ1-2; no clear D gene. Germline CDR1 and CDR2: GTSNPN and SVGIG (reference sequence). Deletions cut 0 bases from V and 7 bases from J, with 9 bases between. The CDR3 has 12 amino acids. The CDR3 DNA follows: TGTGCCTGGAGTGTAAATATCGGTGGCTACACCTTC. Translating gives CAWSVNIGGYTF.

This clone was seen just once. V is TRBV11-3 and J is TRBJ1-1, with D tentatively TRBD1 (6 bases). V lost 0 bases, J lost 3 bases, and 23 bases lay in between. CDR3 length: 19 residues. The germline V gene has CDR1 SGHNT and CDR2 YENEEA. The CDR3: CASSLDHPHREQWDTEAFF. The CDR3 nucleotides read TGTGCCAGCAGCTTAGATCATCCCCACAGGGAGCAATGGGACACTGAAGCTTTCTTT.

A few counts support this clone. The DNA for the CDR3 is TGCGCCAGCACCCTTTGGGCAGGGAGCAATCAGCCCCAGCATTTT. This codes for CASTLWAGSNQPQHF. The chain combines TRBV4-1 with TRBJ1-5; TRBD1 might be the D (5 bases). This CDR3 is built from 15 residues. The germline CDR1 and CDR2 sequences are MGHRA and YSYEKL. Between the trimmed V and J ends, which lost 7 bases and 1 base, there was a span of 14 bases.

This clone was picked up one time. This chain uses TRBV6-5 with TRBJ1-1; D gene uncertain. Germline V gives CDR1 MNHEY, CDR2 SVGAGI. CDR3 size: 14 residues. V dropped 0 bases and J dropped 1 base, with 6 bases sitting between them. CDR3 nucleotide sequence: TGTGCCAGCAGTTACTCCATAGAGAACACTGAAGCTTTCTTT. Translating gives CASSYSIENTEAFF.

The J gene is TRBJ2-5, the V gene TRBV27; TRBD1 matches 7 bases. From germline, CDR1 is MNHEY and CDR2 SMNVEV (reference sequence). There are 17 residues in the CDR3. V shed 5 bases, J shed 1 base, and the junction held 13 bases outside the gene matches. DNA for the CDR3: TGTGCCAGCAGTCCGCTAGGGACAGCCCAACCCCAAGAGACCCAGTACTTC. Protein: CASSPLGTAQPQETQYF.

The chain joins TRBV6-1 to TRBJ1-3, with D hard to call. The V gene lost 0 bases and the J gene lost 3 bases, with 18 bases spanning the gap. The CDR3 loop spans 18 amino acids. Germline V gene data show CDR1 as MNHNS and CDR2 as SASEGT. The DNA for the CDR3 is TGTGCCAGCAGTGAAGCGGTGGTTAGGATCTCAGATGGAAACACCATATATTTT. Protein: CASSEAVVRISDGNTIYF.

The V and J genes are TRBV6-5 and TRBJ1-2; D is undetermined. Germline values: CDR1 MNHEY, CDR2 SVGAGI. There are 15 residues in the CDR3. The V and J ends lost 2 bases and 4 bases respectively, with 14 bases between them. This CDR3 is CASSYGLFMGYGYTF. The CDR3 DNA reads TGTGCCAGCAGTTACGGCCTTTTTATGGGCTATGGCTACACCTTC.

This sequence joins TRBV19 and TRBJ2-1; 7 bases are a match to TRBD1. This CDR3 is 13 amino acids long. The germline gives CDR1 LNHDA, CDR2 SQIVND (reference sequence). Trimming removed 7 bases from V and 6 bases from J; junction bases left unmatched: 6. CDR3 DNA: TGTGCCAGTAAGGTAGCAGGGGGCAATGAGCAGTTCTTC. It translates to CASKVAGGNEQFF. Full variable domain (rest looked up from reference TRBV19 and TRBJ2-1): DGGITQSPKYLFRKEGQNVTLSCEQNLNHDAMYWYRQDPGQGLRLIYYSQIVNDFQKGDIAEGYSVSREKKESFPLTVTSAQKNPTAFYLCASKVAGGNEQFFGPGTRLTVL.

The chain employs TRBV7-3 and TRBJ2-3, with a possible D match to TRBD2 (6 bases). Germline values: CDR1 SGHTA, CDR2 FQGTGA. CDR3 size: 15 residues. V was pared by 1 base and J by 1 base, with 9 bases between. The CDR3 loop is CASSLKGLGTDTQYF. The CDR3 region has the DNA TGTGCCAGCAGCTTAAAGGGACTCGGCACAGATACGCAGTATTTT.

The chain couples TRBV5-1 to TRBJ2-7; 12 nucleotides line up with TRBD2. CDR3 length: 15 residues. V was clipped by 5 bases and J by 3 bases; unmatched bases: 6. Germline-derived CDR1 and CDR2 are SGHRS and YFSETQ. CDR3 sequence: CASRQTTSGSYEQYF. CDR3 DNA: TGCGCCAGCAGGCAGACGACTAGCGGGAGCTACGAGCAGTACTTC.

As regards this clone: A junction boundary mismatches the germline segment, possibly from a read error. The chain has TRBV3-1 (or the pseudogene TRBV3-2) and TRBJ1-2, with 8 nucleotides matching TRBD1. CDR1 is LGHDT, CDR2 YNNKEL, per germline (reference sequence). The CDR3 contains 14 residues. The chain's CDR3 is CDSSQIDRGYGYTF. CDR3 sequence (DNA): TGTGACAGCAGCCAGATAGACAGGGGATATGGCTACACCTTC.

V gene TRBV5-5 combines with J gene TRBJ1-5; tentatively, D is TRBD1 (6 bases). Germline lookup yields CDR1 SGHKS and CDR2 YYEKEE (reference sequence). The CDR3 covers 15 residues. V dropped 0 bases and J dropped 7 bases, with 14 bases sitting between them. The CDR3: CASSLAWDIEQPQHF. The CDR3 DNA sequence: TGTGCCAGCAGCTTGGCCTGGGACATCGAACAGCCCCAGCATTTT.

This chain joins TRBV3-1 (or the pseudogene TRBV3-2) and TRBJ1-2, with D tentatively TRBD1 (5 bases). Germline V gives CDR1 LGHDT, CDR2 YNNKEL (reference sequence). The CDR3 length is 15 residues. Trimming removed 0 bases from V and 0 bases from J, with 8 bases in between. Here the CDR3 reads CASSQEGEANYGYTF. The CDR3 region has the DNA TGTGCCAGCAGCCAAGAGGGGGAGGCTAACTATGGCTACACCTTC.

The gene calls are TRBV15 and TRBJ2-5, with 7 bases that match TRBD1. Looked up from germline, CDR1 is LNHNV and CDR2 is YYDKDF (reference sequence). The CDR3 is 14 amino acids. Germline trimming cut 4 bases from V and 4 bases from J; bases unmatched to any gene: 6. The CDR3 loop is CATSIDRVGETQYF. The CDR3 DNA reads TGTGCCACCAGCATAGACAGGGTGGGAGAGACCCAGTACTTC.

The chain employs TRBV30 and TRBJ2-2; maybe TRBD2 (6 bases). V lost 2 bases, J lost 6 bases, and 10 bases lay in between. The CDR3 sequence is 13 residues long. CDR1 GTSNPN and CDR2 SVGIG come from the germline V gene (reference sequence). CDR3 DNA: TGTGCCTGGAGTCGGTCGGGGGCCGGGGAGCTGTTTTTT. Encoded protein: CAWSRSGAGELFF.

The J gene is TRBJ1-1, the V gene TRBV7-6; D is unresolved. The germline V gene has CDR1 SGHVS and CDR2 FNYEAQ. The CDR3 loop spans 16 amino acids. V lost 3 bases and J 3 bases, leaving 17 bases between the germline ends. Here the CDR3 reads CASSFSGWAGYTEAFF. The DNA of the CDR3 is TGTGCCAGCAGCTTCTCTGGATGGGCCGGTTACACTGAAGCTTTCTTT. Supplemented by reference TRBV7-6 and TRBJ1-1, the full variable domain reads GAGVSQSPRYKVTKRGQDVALRCDPISGHVSLYWYRQALGQGPEFLTYFNYEAQQDKSGLPNDRFSAERPEGSISTLTIQRTEQRDSAMYRCASSFSGWAGYTEAFFGQGTRLTVV.

The rearrangement links TRBV5-1 to TRBJ2-1; D may be TRBD2 (5 bases). CDR3 size: 15 residues. Trimming stripped 1 base from V and 2 bases from J, with 10 bases between. From germline, CDR1 is SGHRS and CDR2 YFSETQ. The CDR3 nucleotides are TGCGCCAGCAGCTTGACTAGGAAGACCTACAATGAGCAGTTCTTC. Protein product: CASSLTRKTYNEQFF.

The V call is TRBV4-1, the J call TRBJ1-1; 9 nucleotides agree with TRBD1. J gave up 3 bases and V 5 bases, and 4 bases lay outside the gene matches. CDR1 is MGHRA, CDR2 YSYEKL, per germline. The CDR3 contains 14 residues. As DNA, the CDR3 is TGCGCCAGCAGCTCAGGACAGGGGCACACTGAAGCTTTCTTT. Its protein product is CASSSGQGHTEAFF.

V gene TRBV7-9 combines with J gene TRBJ2-1, with D unclear. Trimming cost V 4 bases and J 10 bases, with 5 bases left between them. CDR1 SEHNR and CDR2 FQNEAQ come from the germline V gene (reference sequence). The CDR3 extends over 10 amino acids. The CDR3, as DNA: TGTGCCAGCAGCTCTGGGGAGCAGTTCTTC. Amino acids: CASSSGEQFF.

Only a few counts were recorded for this clone. The chain uses TRBV2 and TRBJ1-6; D ambiguous. The CDR3 is 19 amino acids. V was clipped by 2 bases and J by 13 bases, with 30 bases between them. CDR1 SNHLY and CDR2 FYNNEI come from the germline V gene. As DNA, the CDR3 is TGTGCCAGCAGTGAATTTGGGGTCGTGGGTGCTCCTATAATTCACCCCCTCCACTTT. Protein product: CASSEFGVVGAPIIHPLHF.

The CDR3 sequence is CASSPRQNNEKLFF. CDR3 DNA: TGTGCCAGCAGTCCGAGACAGAATAATGAAAAACTGTTTTTT. The chain links TRBV27 to TRBJ1-4; possibly TRBD1 for D (5 bases). The V gene's germline CDR1 is MNHEY and CDR2 SMNVEV (reference sequence). The CDR3 is 14 residues long. V lost 5 bases to trimming and J lost 4 bases, with 11 bases between them.

This chain uses TRBV9 with TRBJ2-4; D is uncertain. The germline V gene has CDR1 SGDLS and CDR2 YYNGEE. Trimming left V 0 bases short and J 0 bases short, with 10 bases between. This CDR3 spans 16 amino acids. CDR3 coding DNA: TGTGCCAGCAGCGTAGACGCTGCCATAGCCAAAAACATTCAGTACTTC. Protein: CASSVDAAIAKNIQYF. The variable domain in full, completed from reference TRBV9 and TRBJ2-4, reads DSGVTQTPKHLITATGQRVTLRCSPRSGDLSVYWYQQSLDQGLQFLIQYYNGEERAKGNILERFSAQQFPDLHSELNLSSLELGDSALYFCASSVDAAIAKNIQYFGAGTRLSVL.

The chain recombines TRBV13 with TRBJ2-7, with D hard to call. Per the germline V gene, CDR1 is PRHDT and CDR2 is FYEKMQ (reference sequence). The CDR3 has 14 amino acids. The V gene lost 4 bases and the J gene lost 2 bases, with 12 bases spanning the gap. The CDR3 nucleotides read TGTGCCAGCAGCTCCGGGTCCACGGCCTACGAGCAGTACTTC. Protein sequence: CASSSGSTAYEQYF.

The rearrangement joins TRBV27 to TRBJ1-5; 9 bases fit TRBD1. This CDR3 spans 16 amino acids. In germline, CDR1 is MNHEY, CDR2 SMNVEV (reference sequence). Losses at the gene ends were 3 bases for V and 6 bases for J; bases not matched to a gene: 9. CDR3 sequence (DNA): TGTGCCAGCAGTTTGACTACGGGACAGGGCCTTCAGCCCCAGCATTTT. As protein: CASSLTTGQGLQPQHF.

The J gene is TRBJ1-2, the V gene TRBV28, with 11 bases aligning to TRBD1. Per germline, CDR1 MDHEN and CDR2 SYDVKM. The CDR3 is made up of 14 amino acids. With 3 bases clipped from V and 6 bases from J, the junction kept 3 bases outside the gene matches. CDR3 sequence (DNA): TGTGCCAGCAGTTTTGGGGACAGGGGGGATGGCTACACCTTC. As protein: CASSFGDRGDGYTF.

The chain has TRBV5-1 and TRBJ2-2; D uncertain. The V gene's germline CDR1 is SGHRS and CDR2 YFSETQ. V was clipped by 4 bases and J by 8 bases, with 12 bases between them. The CDR3 is 13 amino acids. CDR3 residues: CASSQTPGGELFF. CDR3 bases: TGCGCCAGCAGCCAGACCCCTGGTGGGGAGCTGTTTTTT.